This TCR beta chain was sequenced for a study of vaccination and CD4 T cells after COVID-19. Treatment described: approximately 9-day PBMC culture with coronavirus spike peptide pools or control peptides (ViraFEST assay). After expanding antigen-specific T cells with peptide pools, ViraFEST sequenced their TCRs. Overall study results and limits: Counts of SARS-CoV-2-reactive clonotypes had a median that went from roughly 22 to 38, a nonsignificant change.

Concerning this clonotype itself: The antigen remains undetermined.

The Oncomine TCR Beta short-read assay sequenced DNA from cultured CD4+ T cells. MiXCR was run by TCRdb on the PCR reads, yielding one entry per CDR3 protein. The data show around 12,000 distinct CDR3 sequences, about 36% seen once. The TCR sequence derives from a human donor with COVID-19. Sequencing was carried out using cultured CD4+ T cells from blood.

CDR3 sequence reads: CASSYNTGDNYGYTF. CDR3 in DNA: TGTGCCAGCAGTTACAATACCGGGGATAACTATGGCTACACCTTC. V is TRBV6-5 and J is TRBJ1-2; D unresolved. V gave up 2 bases and J gave up 1 base, with 11 bases separating them. Germline V CDR1 and CDR2: MNHEY, SVGAGI. CDR3 length equals 15 residues.